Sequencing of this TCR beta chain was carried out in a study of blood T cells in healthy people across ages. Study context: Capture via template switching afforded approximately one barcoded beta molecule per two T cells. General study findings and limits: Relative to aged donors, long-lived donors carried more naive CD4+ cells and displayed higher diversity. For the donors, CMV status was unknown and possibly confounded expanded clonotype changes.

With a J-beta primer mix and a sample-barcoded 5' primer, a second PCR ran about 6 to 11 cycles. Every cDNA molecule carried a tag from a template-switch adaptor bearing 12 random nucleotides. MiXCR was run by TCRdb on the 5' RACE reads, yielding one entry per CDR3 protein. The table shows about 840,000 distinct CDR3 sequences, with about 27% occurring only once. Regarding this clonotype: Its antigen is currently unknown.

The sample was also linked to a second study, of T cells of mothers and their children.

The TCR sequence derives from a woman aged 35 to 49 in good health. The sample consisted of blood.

Here the CDR3 reads CASRPETTPDTQYF. The CDR3 region has the DNA TGTGCCAGCAGGCCTGAGACAACCCCAGATACGCAGTATTTT. V is TRBV27 and J is TRBJ2-3; no definite D call. Germline loops: CDR1 MNHEY, CDR2 SMNVEV (reference sequence). CDR3 length: 14 residues. The V gene lost 6 bases and the J gene lost 4 bases, with 14 bases spanning the gap.